This TCR beta chain comes out of a study of identical twins. Points from the study as a whole: Rather than following the same donors, the conclusions depended on cross-sectional statistical analysis. Among out-of-frame alpha sequences shared by twins, low generation probability occurred in excess. Models predicted too little out-of-frame TCR alpha sharing in monozygotic twins.

TCRdb recomputed calls from the 5' RACE reads with MiXCR, one row per CDR3 protein. Among 450,000 or so distinct CDR3 sequences listed, 12% to 15% were seen once. Donors uniformly comprised healthy Caucasians. Germline CDR1 is ENHRY and CDR2 is SYGVKD. V was trimmed by 4 bases and J by 8 bases, leaving 11 bases between them. The CDR3 has 12 amino acids. Remarks on this clonotype: Antigen specificity is unknown.

These records were also assigned to another study, of yellow fever vaccine responses in identical twins.

Sequenced material: CD4+ T cells sorted from blood. The sequence derives from a woman between 18 and 30 years old in good health. The V gene is TRBV10-3, the J gene TRBJ1-2, with D uncertain. CDR3: CAISARGIGYTF. CDR3 nucleotide sequence: TGTGCCATCAGTGCCCGGGGAATCGGCTACACCTTC.